A single sample is the source of the 14 T cell receptor beta chains below, sequenced in a study of T cell changes during pregnancy in multiple sclerosis (dated by TCRdb to between 2019 and 2020). The library was generated by the immunoSEQ multiplex PCR assay. TCRdb carries this immuneACCESS record with in-frame sequences only. Its versions omit some clonotypes, under half of them owing to an unresolved V gene in the studies checked, with the rest unexplained. Within this sample are tens of thousands of clones, with roughly 92% of them counted one time only. The ten top clones hold about 1.5% of the sample. The specimen comprised peripheral blood, sampled in the second trimester of pregnancy. The receptor set was obtained from a female donor with multiple sclerosis, enrolled in a pregnancy study.

The V and J genes are TRBV2 and TRBJ2-7, with TRBD1 identical over 12 bases. This CDR3 has 15 amino acids. The J segment lost 6 bases and the V segment lost 6 bases, leaving 9 bases of the junction unmatched. CDR1 and CDR2 (germline): SNHLY, FYNNEI. CDR3: CASRAVGQGASEQYF. The CDR3 DNA is TGTGCCAGCAGGGCCGTGGGACAGGGGGCGTCCGAGCAGTACTTC.

This sequence joins TRBV2 and TRBJ1-2; no clear D. The CDR3 is 14 residues long. Trimming took 8 bases from V and 6 from J, leaving 19 bases between them. The germline gives CDR1 SNHLY, CDR2 FYNNEI. CDR3 in amino acids: CASGPWEGLDGYTF. The CDR3 bases are TGTGCCAGCGGGCCCTGGGAGGGTTTGGATGGCTACACCTTC. Looking up the rest from reference TRBV2 and TRBJ1-2 gives the full variable domain: EPEVTQTPSHQVTQMGQEVILRCVPISNHLYFYWYRQILGQKVEFLVSFYNNEISEKSEIFDDQFSVERPDGSNFTLKIRSTKLEDSAMYFCASGPWEGLDGYTFGSGTRLTVV.

V usage is TRBV30 and J usage is TRBJ2-2; D is perhaps TRBD1 (6 bases). The CDR3 sequence is 14 residues long. Germline V lookup: CDR1 GTSNPN, CDR2 SVGIG (reference sequence). Trimming cost V 2 bases and J 3 bases, with 10 bases left between them. The DNA for the CDR3 is TGTGCCTGGAGTTTGGGGGCCGACACCGGGGAGCTGTTTTTT. Translation: CAWSLGADTGELFF.

The chain is built from TRBV4-1 and TRBJ1-5, with no clear D. Germline CDR1 is MGHRA and CDR2 is YSYEKL. This CDR3 has 15 residues. The V gene lost 0 bases and the J gene lost 1 base, with 7 bases spanning the gap. In nucleotides, the CDR3 is TGCGCCAGCAGCCAAGAGACAATCAGCAATCAGCCCCAGCATTTT. Protein: CASSQETISNQPQHF.

The chain couples TRBV5-1 to TRBJ2-7; 7 nucleotides match TRBD2. Germline-derived CDR1 and CDR2 are SGHRS and YFSETQ. This CDR3 is built from 16 residues. V gave up 4 bases and J gave up 4 bases; unmatched junction bases: 14. The CDR3 is CASSHNVGRGDYEQYF. The CDR3 DNA reads TGCGCCAGCAGCCACAATGTAGGACGGGGGGATTACGAGCAGTACTTC.

V gene TRBV6-5 combines with J gene TRBJ2-2; the match to TRBD1 covers 8 bases. The junction had 8 bases not matched to a gene; V was cut back by 6 bases and J by 5 bases. This CDR3 region has 15 residues. Looked up from germline, CDR1 is MNHEY and CDR2 is SVGAGI. The DNA for the CDR3 is TGTGCCAGCAGCCTGGGACAGGTGGGAACCGGGGAGCTGTTTTTT. It translates to CASSLGQVGTGELFF.

The chain couples TRBV5-1 to TRBJ2-3; 12 bases line up with TRBD2. The CDR3 covers 19 residues. J was trimmed by 2 bases and V by 0 bases; bases with no gene match: 10. Germline V gene data show CDR1 as SGHRS and CDR2 as YFSETQ. CDR3 DNA sequence: TGCGCCAGCAGCTTGGACCCCGCTAGCGGGAGGGCTTCCACAGATACGCAGTATTTT. Its translation is CASSLDPASGRASTDTQYF.

The chain carries TRBV27 and TRBJ2-7; TRBD2 agrees at 10 bases. Germline values: CDR1 MNHEY, CDR2 SMNVEV (reference sequence). With 1 base clipped from V and 2 bases from J, the junction kept 5 bases outside the gene matches. The CDR3 totals 16 residues. The CDR3 nucleotides are TGTGCCAGCAGTTTATTCACTAGCGGGAAGACCTACGAGCAGTACTTC. Translation gives CASSLFTSGKTYEQYF.

This chain connects TRBV5-1 to TRBJ2-4; TRBD1 aligns across 7 bases. V lost 3 bases to trimming and J lost 5 bases; unmatched junction nucleotides: 5. The germline V gene has CDR1 SGHRS and CDR2 YFSETQ. CDR3 length: 14 residues. CDR3 nucleotides: TGCGCCAGCAGCTCCGGACAGGACCAAAACATTCAGTACTTC. Translating gives CASSSGQDQNIQYF.

This rearrangement joins TRBV10-3 to TRBJ2-1; weak D call: TRBD1 (5 bases). Germline values: CDR1 ENHRY, CDR2 SYGVKD. The CDR3 has 18 amino acids. The V gene lost 3 bases and the J gene lost 0 bases, with 18 bases spanning the gap. The CDR3 coding sequence is TGTGCCATCAGTGACTCTGGTCAGGGTCTAAGCTCCTACAATGAGCAGTTCTTC. It yields the protein CAISDSGQGLSSYNEQFF.

The rearrangement joins TRBV10-1 to TRBJ2-1; 9 bases map to TRBD1. The V and J ends lost 5 bases and 5 bases, in that order; junction bases with no gene match: 7. Germline lookup yields CDR1 WNHNN and CDR2 SYGVQD (reference sequence). There are 15 residues in the CDR3. CDR3 sequence (DNA): TGCGCCAGCAGTTTGGGGACAGGGCCGAACAATGAGCAGTTCTTC. The encoded protein is CASSLGTGPNNEQFF.

The J gene is TRBJ2-1, the V gene TRBV29-1, with 7 bases matching TRBD1. CDR3 length: 12 amino acids. Germline V gene lookup returns CDR1 SQVTM and CDR2 ANQGSEA. The V gene end was trimmed by 4 bases and the J gene end by 3 bases; junction bases not matched to a gene: 0. CDR3 bases: TGCAGCGTTGGGACAGGCTACAATGAGCAGTTCTTC. Its translation: CSVGTGYNEQFF.

The chain links TRBV18 to TRBJ1-5; 12 bases line up with TRBD1. After removal of 6 bases from V and 0 bases from J, the junction contained 9 bases not matched to a gene. Germline values: CDR1 KGHSH, CDR2 LQKENI. The CDR3 covers 18 residues. In nucleotides, the CDR3 is TGTGCCAGCTCGCCGGGACAGGGGGCTCTGGATAGCAATCAGCCCCAGCATTTT. Its translation: CASSPGQGALDSNQPQHF. The variable domain in full, with the rest retrieved from reference TRBV18 and TRBJ1-5, is NAGVMQNPRHLVRRRGQEARLRCSPMKGHSHVYWYRQLPEEGLKFMVYLQKENIIDESGMPKERFSAEFPKEGPSILRIQQVVRGDSAAYFCASSPGQGALDSNQPQHFGDGTRLSIL.

This clone was recorded once. The chain has TRBV15 and TRBJ2-1; TRBD2 matches at 12 bases. Trimming cost V 0 bases and J 5 bases; bases outside gene matches: 8. The CDR3 loop spans 18 amino acids. The V gene's germline CDR1 is LNHNV and CDR2 YYDKDF (reference sequence). CDR3 protein: CATSRDPTSGRYDNEQFF. The CDR3 DNA reads TGTGCCACCAGCAGAGATCCCACTAGCGGGAGGTACGACAATGAGCAGTTCTTC.